These 22 T cell receptor beta chains originate from one sample sequenced in a study of cytomegalovirus exposure and HLA in healthy donors. This PCR relied on a set of 60 Vbeta primers and 13 Jbeta primers. Some clones are missing from TCRdb's copy, which holds only in-frame ones; the method was immunoSEQ multiplex PCR. The sample lists about 250,000 clones; about nine tenths were seen once. Sequencing used PBMCs. The receptors originated from a girl aged 2 to 10 in good health and CMV-seronegative.

This clone appeared a single time. A junction end diverges from the germline sequence, so it may reflect a read error. The V and J genes are TRBV7-9 and TRBJ2-1, with D tentatively TRBD1 or TRBD2 (5 bases each). The CDR3 is made up of 16 amino acids. The V gene's germline CDR1 is SEHNR and CDR2 FQNEAQ (reference sequence). CDR3 amino acids: CSSSGATTVTYNEQFF. The DNA for the CDR3 is TGTTCCAGCAGCGGCGCTACGACAGTGACCTACAATGAGCAGTTCTTC.

This clone occurred once. The CDR3 sequence is CASSYSMNGYTIYF. DNA of the CDR3: TGTGCCAGCAGTTACTCAATGAACGGGTACACCATATATTTT. This chain uses TRBV6-5 with TRBJ1-3, with D unresolved. CDR3 size: 14 residues. CDR1 and CDR2 from the germline V gene are MNHEY and SVGAGI. Trimming pared 0 bases from V and 8 bases from J, leaving 11 bases between.

V and J are TRBV5-1 and TRBJ2-3; maybe TRBD2 (6 bases). Germline CDR1 SGHRS, CDR2 YFSETQ. V was shortened by 2 bases and J by 2 bases, with 15 bases between the two germline ends. The length of the CDR3 is 16 residues. CDR3 amino acids: CASSFWDSPSTDTQYF. CDR3 coding DNA: TGCGCCAGCAGCTTCTGGGACTCCCCCTCCACAGATACGCAGTATTTT. Based on the CDR3 plus reference TRBV5-1 and TRBJ2-3, the full variable domain is KAGVTQTPRYLIKTRGQQVTLSCSPISGHRSVSWYQQTPGQGLQFLFEYFSETQRNKGNFPGRFSGRQFSNSRSEMNVSTLELGDSALYLCASSFWDSPSTDTQYFGPGTRLTVL.

The CDR3 nucleotides read TGTGCCAGCAGTCTATATACAGGGAATCCTGAAGCTTTCTTT. Its protein is CASSLYTGNPEAFF. The V gene is TRBV28, the J gene TRBJ1-1; a possible D gene is TRBD1 (6 bases). The CDR3 loop spans 14 amino acids. The germline gives CDR1 MDHEN, CDR2 SYDVKM. Trimming left V 5 bases short and J 6 bases short, with 16 bases between. Using reference TRBV28 and TRBJ1-1 for the parts outside the CDR3, the full variable domain is DVKVTQSSRYLVKRTGEKVFLECVQDMDHENMFWYRQDPGLGLRLIYFSYDVKMKEKGDIPEGYSVSREKKERFSLILESASTNQTSMYLCASSLYTGNPEAFFGQGTRLTVV.

This rearrangement joins TRBV15 to TRBJ1-5; 9 bases are a match to TRBD1. The trim removed 4 bases at V and 6 bases at J, leaving 7 bases unmatched. Germline CDR1 LNHNV, CDR2 YYDKDF (reference sequence). The CDR3 sequence is 15 residues long. The CDR3 DNA reads TGTGCCACCAGCACGGACAGGGGTAAGGTTCAGCCCCAGCATTTT. This encodes CATSTDRGKVQPQHF.

The rearrangement joins TRBV7-6 to TRBJ2-7, with TRBD1 as a possible D gene (5 bases). There are 13 residues in the CDR3. From germline, CDR1 is SGHVS and CDR2 FNYEAQ. Trimming took 0 bases from V and 4 from J, leaving 7 bases between them. Here the CDR3 reads CASSLATEYEQYF. In DNA, the CDR3 is TGTGCCAGCAGCTTAGCGACAGAATACGAGCAGTACTTC.

This chain connects TRBV5-8 to TRBJ2-1, with 7 bases identical to TRBD2. CDR1 and CDR2 (germline): SGHTS, YDEGEE. This CDR3 contains 15 residues. V dropped 0 bases and J dropped 8; count of bases not matched to a gene: 8. The CDR3 DNA reads TGTGCCAGCAGCTTGGCCACAAGGGAGGGGTATGAGCAGTTCTTC. Translated: CASSLATREGYEQFF.

This chain uses TRBV27 with TRBJ1-1, with no clear D. Looked up from germline, CDR1 is MNHEY and CDR2 is SMNVEV (reference sequence). Trimming left V 1 base short and J 7 bases short, with 16 bases between. The CDR3 sequence is 15 residues long. CDR3 loop: CASSLWPGVQLEAFF. CDR3 nucleotides: TGTGCCAGCAGTTTATGGCCCGGCGTACAGCTTGAAGCTTTCTTT.

The chain is built from TRBV7-6 and TRBJ2-1; a possible D gene is TRBD2 (6 bases). Germline V gene lookup returns CDR1 SGHVS and CDR2 FNYEAQ. This CDR3 has 14 amino acids. Trimming took off 1 base at V and 9 bases at J, with 13 bases between the two ends. The CDR3 loop reads CASSLGSGVIEQFF. The CDR3 DNA sequence: TGTGCCAGCAGCTTAGGTTCGGGAGTAATTGAGCAGTTCTTC.

The gene calls are TRBV30 and TRBJ2-1, with 10 bases identical to TRBD2. The CDR3 totals 14 residues. The germline gives CDR1 GTSNPN, CDR2 SVGIG (reference sequence). V dropped 3 bases and J dropped 7; count of bases not matched to a gene: 6. DNA of the CDR3: TGTGCCTGGAGACAAGCGGGGGGGCAGAATGAGCAGTTCTTC. The encoded protein is CAWRQAGGQNEQFF.

This sequence joins TRBV5-1 and TRBJ1-1, with TRBD1 as a possible D gene (6 bases). CDR3 length: 13 residues. Germline V gene data show CDR1 as SGHRS and CDR2 as YFSETQ. Trimming left V 5 bases short and J 7 bases short, with 15 bases between. CDR3 loop: CASRSGVGDEAFF. CDR3 DNA sequence: TGCGCCAGCAGATCAGGGGTGGGGGATGAAGCTTTCTTT.

This chain connects TRBV7-9 to TRBJ2-3; 9 positions match TRBD1. Germline CDR1 reads SEHNR; CDR2 reads FQNEAQ (reference sequence). The CDR3 contains 15 residues. The V gene end was trimmed by 5 bases and the J gene end by 4 bases; junction bases not matched to a gene: 7. The CDR3 DNA is TGTGCCAGCAGCCCTATACAGGGGGCGGCAGATACGCAGTATTTT. It is translated as CASSPIQGAADTQYF.

CDR3 DNA sequence: TGTGCCAGCAGTTCCGGGACTAGCGGCACAGATACGCAGTATTTT. Translation: CASSSGTSGTDTQYF. The chain recombines TRBV6-5 with TRBJ2-3; 10 bases line up with TRBD2. J gave up 1 base and V 4 bases, and 2 bases lay outside the gene matches. Looked up from germline, CDR1 is MNHEY and CDR2 is SVGAGI. This CDR3 is built from 15 residues.

The chain carries TRBV4-1 and TRBJ2-5; maybe TRBD2 (5 bases). Per germline, CDR1 MGHRA and CDR2 YSYEKL. The CDR3 consists of 15 residues. Trimming cost V 1 base and J 1 base, with 10 bases left between them. CDR3 protein: CASSQGPSSQETQYF. CDR3 bases: TGCGCCAGCAGCCAAGGGCCTAGCAGCCAAGAGACCCAGTACTTC.

This chain connects TRBV7-8 to TRBJ1-5; D uncertain. V gave up 1 base and J gave up 0 bases, with 10 bases separating them. The CDR3 consists of 16 residues. Germline V gene lookup returns CDR1 SGHVS and CDR2 FQNEAQ. The CDR3 coding sequence is TGTGCCAGCAGCTTAGAAGGAGCCTATAGCAATCAGCCCCAGCATTTT. It yields the protein CASSLEGAYSNQPQHF.

V gene TRBV2 combines with J gene TRBJ1-2, with TRBD1 matching 7 bases. Germline-derived CDR1 and CDR2 are SNHLY and FYNNEI. There are 13 residues in the CDR3. Trimming at V came to 6 bases and at J to 4 bases, leaving 5 bases not matched to a gene. CDR3 region: CASRQGSGYGYTF. The CDR3, as DNA: TGTGCCAGCAGACAGGGGTCGGGCTATGGCTACACCTTC. The whole variable domain, filled in from reference TRBV2 and TRBJ1-2, reads EPEVTQTPSHQVTQMGQEVILRCVPISNHLYFYWYRQILGQKVEFLVSFYNNEISEKSEIFDDQFSVERPDGSNFTLKIRSTKLEDSAMYFCASRQGSGYGYTFGSGTRLTVV.

The chain employs TRBV30 and TRBJ2-6; D gene uncertain. Trimming shortened V by 4 bases and J by 2 bases, and 9 bases separated the two germline ends. Looked up from germline, CDR1 is GTSNPN and CDR2 is SVGIG (reference sequence). The CDR3 is 14 residues long. The DNA of the CDR3 is TGTGCCTGGATGATGTGGCCTGGGGCCAACGTCCTGACTTTC. Translating gives CAWMMWPGANVLTF.

The J gene is TRBJ2-2, the V gene TRBV12-2; TRBD2 reflects the table's D call only, with no check against the DNA. TRBV12-2 is described as a pseudogene. The CDR3 has 17 residues. The CDR3 nucleotides are TGTGCAAGTCGCTGGCCGGGACTAGCGGTGAACACCGGGGAGCTGTTTTTT. Protein product: CASRWPGLAVNTGELFF.

This chain links TRBV19 with TRBJ2-1, with 8 positions matching TRBD2. The V gene's germline CDR1 is LNHDA and CDR2 SQIVND (reference sequence). The junction had 7 bases not matched to a gene; V was cut back by 6 bases and J by 6 bases. The length of the CDR3 is 14 residues. CDR3 coding DNA: TGTGCCAGTAGAGTAGTCGCGGGAGGCAATGAGCAGTTCTTC. It translates to CASRVVAGGNEQFF. The variable domain in full, completed from reference TRBV19 and TRBJ2-1, reads DGGITQSPKYLFRKEGQNVTLSCEQNLNHDAMYWYRQDPGQGLRLIYYSQIVNDFQKGDIAEGYSVSREKKESFPLTVTSAQKNPTAFYLCASRVVAGGNEQFFGPGTRLTVL.

The chain couples TRBV20-1 to TRBJ2-7, with a weak D call TRBD1 (6 bases). V dropped 2 bases and J dropped 6 bases, with 8 bases sitting between them. The CDR3 contains 11 residues. The germline V gene has CDR1 DFQATT and CDR2 SNEGSKA (reference sequence). CDR3 nucleotide sequence: TGCAGTGCTAGAACAGGGCCCGAGCAGTACTTC. Translating it yields CSARTGPEQYF.

CDR3 region: CASSALSRVSYEQYF. CDR3 nucleotides: TGTGCCAGCAGTGCTTTAAGCAGGGTCTCCTACGAGCAGTACTTC. This chain links TRBV6-1 with TRBJ2-7; tentatively, D is TRBD1 (5 bases). V lost 4 bases, J lost 0 bases, and 13 bases lay in between. The CDR3 has 15 residues. Germline CDR1 MNHNS, CDR2 SASEGT.

In DNA, the CDR3 is TGTGCCAGCAGTGTCGCTAGCGGGGATTGGGGCACAGATACGCAGTATTTT. Translation gives CASSVASGDWGTDTQYF. V gene TRBV28 combines with J gene TRBJ2-3; 9 positions agree with TRBD2. CDR3 length equals 17 residues. The V gene end was trimmed by 5 bases and the J gene end by 1 base; junction bases not matched to a gene: 10. The germline V gene has CDR1 MDHEN and CDR2 SYDVKM.